There are a few counts of the clone carrying this T cell receptor beta chain. Its antigen is not known. The data were obtained in a study of beta chain features in type 1 diabetes. Across the study: The patients were much like the healthy donors in age, gender and cell yields.

What was sequenced were expressed TCRB transcripts, since all of the isolated RNA had been reverse transcribed. Assay used: immunoSEQ multiplex PCR; TCRdb lists only in-frame clones, some missing. The sample has hundreds of thousands of clones, roughly 8% seen once. Study-wide points: All four CD4+ subsets of Type 1 diabetes patients contained TCRB CDR3s that were moderately but significantly shorter.

The V and J ends lost 0 bases and 2 bases respectively, with 8 bases between them. The germline V gene encodes CDR1 SGHRS and CDR2 YFSETQ. The CDR3 is 15 amino acids. Sequencing was done on a sample of central memory CD4+ T cells from blood. The sequence derives from a young woman in good health. The chain carries TRBV5-1 and TRBJ2-2; D is tentatively TRBD1 or TRBD2 (5 bases each). CDR3 bases: TGCGCCAGCAGCTTGGTCGGGGCTAACACCGGGGAGCTGTTTTTT. This translates into CASSLVGANTGELFF.